This entry describes one T cell receptor (beta chain). These data belong to a study of blood T cell repertoires in COVID-19. Study-level information: Sources were T cells, B-cell-depleted T cells, or PBMCs; the material itself was cDNA or gDNA.

Trimming cost V 5 bases and J 5 bases; bases outside gene matches: 9. CDR1 and CDR2 from the germline V gene are ENHRY and SYGVKD. This CDR3 has 16 amino acids. Original analysis: Nucleated cell counts were estimated from reference gene primer amplification. Using immunoSEQ multiplex PCR, the repertoire was profiled, and TCRdb retains in-frame clones only, with some absent. V and J calls plus clone size are reproduced from that table; the DNA served to infer D and trimming. In the table there are 150,000 to 200,000 clones, about 88% of which are singletons. The sample comprised peripheral blood. The chain couples TRBV10-3 to TRBJ2-5; 12 bases line up with TRBD2. The TCR comes from a young woman with active or convalescent COVID-19. The CDR3 sequence: CAISPASGGADETQYF. CDR3 nucleotides: TGTGCCATCAGTCCTGCTAGCGGGGGGGCGGACGAGACCCAGTACTTC.